This T cell receptor (beta chain) is from a study of radiation and T cells in renal cell carcinoma. This CDR3 spans 13 amino acids. Germline V lookup: CDR1 MNHEY, CDR2 SVGAGI. V shed 6 bases and J shed 4 bases, with 12 bases lying between them. The time point denotes: baseline pretreatment blood. Specified treatment: 15 Gy SBRT to primary tumor, nephrectomy 4 weeks later. This table comes from immunoSEQ multiplex PCR, and its TCRdb copy is limited to in-frame clones, with some not included. The table shows approximately 100,000 clones, with 65% to 90% occurring only once. This chain joins TRBV6-5 and TRBJ1-2; a possible D gene is TRBD1 (5 bases). The sequence derives from a man between 50 and 59 years old with renal cell carcinoma. Material: blood, obtained from a patient whose treatment included radiotherapy and nephrectomy. The DNA of the CDR3 is TGTGCCAGCAGGAACGGACAAAGCTATGGCTACACCTTC. It codes for CASRNGQSYGYTF.